The rows below give T cell receptor beta chains drawn from one sample of a study of human T cells and chemical hapten exposure. TCRdb analysed the RACE reads with MiXCR anew, one entry per CDR3 protein. Of roughly 120,000 distinct CDR3 sequences in the sample, roughly 12% were seen once. This material consisted of whole blood, taken in connection with sensitization to the hapten diphenylcyclopropenone (DPC). The receptors were sampled from a woman aged 18 to 35 with alopecia areata. Some clones in this sample may be carry-over from other donors' samples. Each CDR3 is given with its conserved first and last residue.

CSARPFRGGNYEQYF | TRBV20-1
CASSEAPGETQYF | TRBV2
CASTRLAGPTDTQYF | TRBV5-1
CASSLGQGALNEQFF | TRBV7-6
CASSQDVEQPQHF | TRBV4-1
CASSEHGQPPYGYTF | TRBV6-1
CASSDRAGRQETQYF | TRBV6-1
CASSSDPTRNQPQHF | TRBV19
CASSSNEAGVANEKLFF | TRBV11-2
CASSQALGDGANYGYTF | TRBV4-3